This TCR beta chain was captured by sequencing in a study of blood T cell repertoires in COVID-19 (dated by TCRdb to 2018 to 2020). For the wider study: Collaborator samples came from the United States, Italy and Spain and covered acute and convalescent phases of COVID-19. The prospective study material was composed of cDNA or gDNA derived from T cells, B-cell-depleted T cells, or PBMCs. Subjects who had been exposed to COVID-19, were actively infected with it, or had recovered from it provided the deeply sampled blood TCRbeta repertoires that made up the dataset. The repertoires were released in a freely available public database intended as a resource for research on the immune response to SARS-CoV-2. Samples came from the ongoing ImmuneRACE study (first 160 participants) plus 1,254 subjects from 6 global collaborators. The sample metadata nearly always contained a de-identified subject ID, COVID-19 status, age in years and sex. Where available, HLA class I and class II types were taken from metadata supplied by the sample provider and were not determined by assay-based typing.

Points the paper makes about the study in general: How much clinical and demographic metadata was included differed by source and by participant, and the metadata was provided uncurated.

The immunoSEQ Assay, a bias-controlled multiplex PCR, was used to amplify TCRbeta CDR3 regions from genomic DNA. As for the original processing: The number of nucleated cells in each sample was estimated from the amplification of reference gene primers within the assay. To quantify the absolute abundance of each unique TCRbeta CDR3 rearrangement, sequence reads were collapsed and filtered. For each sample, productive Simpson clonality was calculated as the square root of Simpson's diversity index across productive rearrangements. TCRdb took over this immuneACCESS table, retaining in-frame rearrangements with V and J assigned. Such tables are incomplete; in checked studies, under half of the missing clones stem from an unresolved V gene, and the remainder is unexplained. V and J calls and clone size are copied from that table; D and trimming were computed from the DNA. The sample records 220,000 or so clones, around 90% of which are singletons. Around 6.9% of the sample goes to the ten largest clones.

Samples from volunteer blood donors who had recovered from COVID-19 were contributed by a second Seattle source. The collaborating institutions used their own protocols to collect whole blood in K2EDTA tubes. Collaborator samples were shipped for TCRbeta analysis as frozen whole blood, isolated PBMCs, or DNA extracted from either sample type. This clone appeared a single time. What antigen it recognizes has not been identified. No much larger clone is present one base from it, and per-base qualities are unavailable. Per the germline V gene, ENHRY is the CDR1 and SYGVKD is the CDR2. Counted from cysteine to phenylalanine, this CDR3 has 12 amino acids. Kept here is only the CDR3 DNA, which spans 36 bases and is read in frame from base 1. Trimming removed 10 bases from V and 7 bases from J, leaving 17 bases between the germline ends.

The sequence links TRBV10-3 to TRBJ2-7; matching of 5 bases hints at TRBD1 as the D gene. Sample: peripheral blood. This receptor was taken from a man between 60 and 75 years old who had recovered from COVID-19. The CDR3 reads CATKTDPGEQYF. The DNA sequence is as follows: TGTGCCACAAAGACAGACCCTGGGGAGCAGTACTTC.